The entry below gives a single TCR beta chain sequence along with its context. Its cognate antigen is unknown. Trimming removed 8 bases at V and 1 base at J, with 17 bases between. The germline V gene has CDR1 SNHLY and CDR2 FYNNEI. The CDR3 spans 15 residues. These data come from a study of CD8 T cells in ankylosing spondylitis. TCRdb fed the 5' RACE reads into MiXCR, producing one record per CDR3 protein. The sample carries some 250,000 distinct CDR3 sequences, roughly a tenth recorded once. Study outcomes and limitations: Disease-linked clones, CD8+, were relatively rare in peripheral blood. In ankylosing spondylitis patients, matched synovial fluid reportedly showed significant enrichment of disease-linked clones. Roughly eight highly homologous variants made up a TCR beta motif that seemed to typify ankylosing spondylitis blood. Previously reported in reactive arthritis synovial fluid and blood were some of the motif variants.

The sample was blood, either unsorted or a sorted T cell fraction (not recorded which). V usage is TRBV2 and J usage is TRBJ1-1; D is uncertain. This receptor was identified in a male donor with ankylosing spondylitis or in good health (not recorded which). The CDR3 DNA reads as TGTGCCAGCTTCGGTAGGAAAGGGCAGAACACTGAAGCTTTCTTT. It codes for CASFGRKGQNTEAFF.